This TCR beta chain was captured in a study of cytomegalovirus exposure and HLA in healthy donors. The length of the CDR3 is 12 residues. The V gene's germline CDR1 is SEHNR and CDR2 FQNEAQ (reference sequence). This PCR relied on a set of 60 Vbeta primers and 13 Jbeta primers. Using immunoSEQ multiplex PCR, the repertoire was profiled, and TCRdb retains in-frame clones only, with some absent. The sample consists of about 60,000 clones, about two thirds of them appearing once. This clone is a singleton in its sample. Its antigen is currently unknown. The junction shows a germline mismatch at one end, possibly a read error. General study results and limits: V- and J-gene trimming of TCR beta was linked (in a later analysis) to a missense DCLRE1C variant.

The source is a woman aged 60-75 years in good health and CMV-seropositive. The gene calls are TRBV7-9 and TRBJ1-2; possible D gene TRBD1, 6 bases. The source material was PBMCs. The CDR3 region has the DNA TGTGCCAGCAGCGCGTCAGGACAGTTGGTGCCCTTC. Translated: CASSASGQLVPF. The full variable domain, its missing parts supplied by reference TRBV7-9 and TRBJ1-2, is DTGVSQNPRHKITKRGQNVTFRCDPISEHNRLYWYRQTLGQGPEFLTYFQNEAQLEKSRLLSDRFSAERPKGSFSTLEIQRTEQGDSAMYLCASSASGQLVPFGSGTRLTVV.